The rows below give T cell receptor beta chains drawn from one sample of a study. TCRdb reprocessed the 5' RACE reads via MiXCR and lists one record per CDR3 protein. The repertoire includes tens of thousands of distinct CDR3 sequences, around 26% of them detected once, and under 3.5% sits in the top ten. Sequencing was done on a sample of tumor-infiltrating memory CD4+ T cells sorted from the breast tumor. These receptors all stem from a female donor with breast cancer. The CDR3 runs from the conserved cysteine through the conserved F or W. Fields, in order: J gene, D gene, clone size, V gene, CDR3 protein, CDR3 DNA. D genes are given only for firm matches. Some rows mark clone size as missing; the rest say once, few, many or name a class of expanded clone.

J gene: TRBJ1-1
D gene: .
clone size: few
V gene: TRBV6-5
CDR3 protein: CASSYGGHSAFF
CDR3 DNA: TGTGCCAGCAGTTACGGCGGGCATTCGGCTTTCTTT

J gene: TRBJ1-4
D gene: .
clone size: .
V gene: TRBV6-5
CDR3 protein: CASSYAARGTEKLFF
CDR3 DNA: TGTGCCAGCAGTTACGCGGCGAGGGGAACGGAAAAACTGTTTTTT

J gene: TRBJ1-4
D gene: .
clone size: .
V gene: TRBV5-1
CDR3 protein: CASSFSATNEKLFF
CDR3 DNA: TGCGCCAGCAGCTTCAGCGCAACTAATGAAAAACTGTTTTTT

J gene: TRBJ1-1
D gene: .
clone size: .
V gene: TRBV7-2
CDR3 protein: CASTLSGARTEAFF
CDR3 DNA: TGTGCCAGCACCCTCTCAGGTGCGAGAACTGAAGCTTTCTTT

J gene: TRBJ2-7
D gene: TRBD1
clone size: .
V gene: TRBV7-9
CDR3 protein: CASSFDRGSHEQYF
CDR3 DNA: TGTGCCAGCAGCTTCGACAGGGGATCCCACGAGCAGTACTTC

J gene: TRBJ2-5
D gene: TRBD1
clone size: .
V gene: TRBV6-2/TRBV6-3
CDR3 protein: CASTTTGQETQYF
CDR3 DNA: TGTGCCAGCACCACGACAGGGCAAGAGACCCAGTACTTC

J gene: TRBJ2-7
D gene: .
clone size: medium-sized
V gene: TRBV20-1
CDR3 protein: CSASIRQGRYEQYF
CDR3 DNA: TGCAGTGCTAGCATTCGGCAGGGACGCTACGAGCAGTACTTC

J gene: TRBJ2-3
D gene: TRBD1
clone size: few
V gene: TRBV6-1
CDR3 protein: CASSRDRDTDTQYF
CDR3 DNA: TGTGCCAGCAGCCGGGACAGGGACACAGATACGCAGTATTTT

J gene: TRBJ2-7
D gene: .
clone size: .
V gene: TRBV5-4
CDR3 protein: CASSFGFGQSYEQYF
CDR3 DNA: TGTGCCAGCAGCTTTGGTTTCGGACAGTCCTACGAGCAGTACTTC

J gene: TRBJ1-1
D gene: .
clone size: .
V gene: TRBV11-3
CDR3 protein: CASSLPGMNTEAFF
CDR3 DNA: TGTGCCAGCAGCTTACCAGGAATGAACACTGAAGCTTTCTTT

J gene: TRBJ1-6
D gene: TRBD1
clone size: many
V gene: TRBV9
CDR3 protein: CASRGQGNGPLHF
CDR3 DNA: TGTGCCAGCCGCGGACAGGGAAATGGTCCCCTCCACTTT

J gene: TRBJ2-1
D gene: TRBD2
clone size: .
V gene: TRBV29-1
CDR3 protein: CSVGPPAGGDNNEQFF
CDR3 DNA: TGCAGCGTGGGCCCCCCAGCGGGAGGGGATAACAATGAGCAGTTCTTC

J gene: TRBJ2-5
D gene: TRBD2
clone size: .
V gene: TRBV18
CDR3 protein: CASSDTSGQETQYF
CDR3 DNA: TGTGCCAGCTCAGACACTAGCGGCCAAGAGACCCAGTACTTC

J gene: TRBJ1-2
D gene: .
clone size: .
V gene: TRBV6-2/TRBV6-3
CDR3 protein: CASRGGTYGYTF
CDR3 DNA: TGTGCCAGCAGAGGGGGGACCTATGGCTACACCTTC

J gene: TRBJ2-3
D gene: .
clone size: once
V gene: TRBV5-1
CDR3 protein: CASSRGTGDTQYF
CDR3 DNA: TGCGCCAGCAGCCGGGGGACCGGGGATACGCAGTATTTT

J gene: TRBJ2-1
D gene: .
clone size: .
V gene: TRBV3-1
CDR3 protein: CASSQARNNEQFF
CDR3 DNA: TGTGCCAGCAGCCAAGCCAGAAACAATGAGCAGTTCTTC

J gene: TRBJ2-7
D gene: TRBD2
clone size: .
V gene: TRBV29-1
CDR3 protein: CSVGGTRAGEQYF
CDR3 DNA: TGCAGCGTTGGTGGGACTAGAGCTGGGGAGCAGTACTTC

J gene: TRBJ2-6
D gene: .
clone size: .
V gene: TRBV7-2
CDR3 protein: CASSLDMASGANVLTF
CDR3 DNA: TGTGCCAGCAGCTTAGATATGGCGTCTGGGGCCAACGTCCTGACTTTC

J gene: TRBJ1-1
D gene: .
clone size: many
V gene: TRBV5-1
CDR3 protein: CASSLRGTNTEAFF
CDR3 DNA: TGCGCCAGCAGCTTAAGAGGGACGAACACTGAAGCTTTCTTT

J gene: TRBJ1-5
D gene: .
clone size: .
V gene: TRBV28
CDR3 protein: CASSLTGLNQPQHF
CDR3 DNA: TGTGCCAGCAGCCTCACAGGGTTGAATCAGCCCCAGCATTTT

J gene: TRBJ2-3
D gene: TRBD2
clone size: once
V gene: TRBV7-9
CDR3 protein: CASSGGGDTQYF
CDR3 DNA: TGTGCCAGCAGCGGCGGGGGGGATACGCAGTATTTT

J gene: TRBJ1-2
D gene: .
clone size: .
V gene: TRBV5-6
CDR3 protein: CASSLAGVSANYGYTF
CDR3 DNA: TGTGCCAGCAGCTTGGCGGGGGTTTCAGCTAACTATGGCTACACCTTC

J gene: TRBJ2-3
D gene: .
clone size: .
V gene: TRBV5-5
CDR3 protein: CASSLAGGATSTDTQYF
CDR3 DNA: TGTGCCAGCAGCTTGGCCGGAGGGGCCACTAGCACAGATACGCAGTATTTT

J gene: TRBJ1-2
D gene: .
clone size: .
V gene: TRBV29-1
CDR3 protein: CSVGGQWGYTF
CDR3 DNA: TGCAGCGTTGGTGGACAGTGGGGCTACACCTTC

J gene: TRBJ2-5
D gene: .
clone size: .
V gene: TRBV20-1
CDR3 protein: CSAWVEDQETQYF
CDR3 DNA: TGCAGTGCTTGGGTAGAAGACCAAGAGACCCAGTACTTC

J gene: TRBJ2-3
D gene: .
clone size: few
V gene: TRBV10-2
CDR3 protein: CASSDPRIGLSTDTQYF
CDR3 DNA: TGCGCCAGCAGTGACCCCCGAATAGGTTTGAGCACAGATACGCAGTATTTT

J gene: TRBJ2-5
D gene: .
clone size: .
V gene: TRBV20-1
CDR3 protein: CSAKDTVVETQYF
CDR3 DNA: TGCAGTGCAAAGGACACTGTAGTGGAGACCCAGTACTTC

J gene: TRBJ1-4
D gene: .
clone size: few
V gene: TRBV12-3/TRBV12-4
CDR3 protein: CASSSRGGEKLFF
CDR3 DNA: TGTGCCAGCAGTTCCCGTGGGGGGGAAAAACTGTTTTTT

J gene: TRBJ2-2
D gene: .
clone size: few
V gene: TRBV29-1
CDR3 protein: CSVEGRTNTGELFF
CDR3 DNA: TGCAGCGTTGAAGGGCGGACCAACACCGGGGAGCTGTTTTTT

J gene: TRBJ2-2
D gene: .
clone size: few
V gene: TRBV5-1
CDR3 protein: CASSSSDTGELFF
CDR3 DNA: TGCGCCAGCAGCTCGAGCGACACCGGGGAGCTGTTTTTT

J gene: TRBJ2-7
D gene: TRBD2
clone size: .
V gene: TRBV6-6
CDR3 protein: CASSYSMLAGVYEQYF
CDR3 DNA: TGTGCCAGCAGTTACTCGATGCTAGCGGGAGTCTACGAGCAGTACTTC

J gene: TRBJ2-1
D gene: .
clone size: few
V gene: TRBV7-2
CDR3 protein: CASSRVYLGQFF
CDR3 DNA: TGTGCCAGCAGCCGGGTTTATCTTGGGCAGTTCTTC

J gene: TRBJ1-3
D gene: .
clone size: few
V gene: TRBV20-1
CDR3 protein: CSANPPGLDGNTIYF
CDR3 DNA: TGCAGTGCTAATCCCCCCGGGTTAGATGGAAACACCATATATTTT

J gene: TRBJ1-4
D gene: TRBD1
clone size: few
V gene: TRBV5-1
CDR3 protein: CASRPTIAGGLEKLFF
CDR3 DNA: TGCGCCAGCCGGCCAACTATCGCAGGGGGGCTTGAAAAACTGTTTTTT

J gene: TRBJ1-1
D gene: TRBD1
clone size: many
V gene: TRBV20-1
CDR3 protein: CSARDTTGHDTEAFF
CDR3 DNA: TGCAGTGCTAGAGATACGACAGGGCACGACACTGAAGCTTTCTTT

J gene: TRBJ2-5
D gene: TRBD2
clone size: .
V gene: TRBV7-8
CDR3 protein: CASRRREEWETQYF
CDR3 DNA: TGTGCCAGCAGAAGGCGGGAGGAATGGGAGACCCAGTACTTC

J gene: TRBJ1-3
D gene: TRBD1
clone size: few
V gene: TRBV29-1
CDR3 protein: CSVAGTDSGNTIYF
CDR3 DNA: TGCAGCGTCGCCGGGACAGACTCTGGAAACACCATATATTTT

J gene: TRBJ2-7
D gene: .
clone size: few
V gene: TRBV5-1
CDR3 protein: CASSFRWDVIYEQYF
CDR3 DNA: TGCGCCAGCAGCTTTAGGTGGGACGTAATCTACGAGCAGTACTTC

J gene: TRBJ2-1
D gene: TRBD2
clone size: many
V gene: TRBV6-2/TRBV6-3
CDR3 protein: CASSSFRGLAGTVYNEQFF
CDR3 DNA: TGTGCCAGCAGTTCCTTTAGGGGACTAGCGGGGACAGTCTACAATGAGCAGTTCTTC

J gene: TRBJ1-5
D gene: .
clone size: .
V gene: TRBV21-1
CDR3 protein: CASSKNGQDNQPQHF
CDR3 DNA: TGTGCCAGCAGCAAAAACGGGCAGGACAATCAGCCCCAGCATTTT

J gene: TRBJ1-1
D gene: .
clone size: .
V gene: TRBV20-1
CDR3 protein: CSASLRAGRTEAFF
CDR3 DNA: TGCAGTGCTAGCCTCCGAGCGGGAAGGACTGAAGCTTTCTTT

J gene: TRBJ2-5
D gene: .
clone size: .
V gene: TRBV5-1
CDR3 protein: CASSSGTNAWETQYF
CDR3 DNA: TGCGCCAGCAGCTCCGGGACAAATGCGTGGGAGACCCAGTACTTC